Detailed here is one T cell receptor (beta chain). Described treatment: oral pan-JAK inhibitor, 5-10 mg twice daily. These data belong to a study of CD8+ T cells in alopecia areata. The ends were cut back, 3 bases at V and 2 bases at J, with 7 bases in the middle. The CDR3 length is 12 residues. Germline assignment: CDR1 GTSNPN and CDR2 SVGIG (reference sequence). RNA was extracted and reverse transcribed into cDNA as the sequencing template. Clones were read by immunoSEQ multiplex PCR, and TCRdb kept only the in-frame ones, dropping some. Of 140,000 to 150,000 clones in the sample, about 56% are singletons; the top ten hold about a sixth.

The starting material was CD8+ T cells sorted from blood, obtained at week 4, from a patient treated with tofacitinib. The TCR originated in a human donor with alopecia areata. The genes are TRBV30 and TRBJ1-1; no firm D call. The CDR3 sequence is CAWSPINTEAFF. DNA for the CDR3: TGTGCCTGGAGCCCGATCAACACTGAAGCTTTCTTT. Full variable domain (rest looked up from reference TRBV30 and TRBJ1-1): SQTIHQWPATLVQPVGSPLSLECTVEGTSNPNLYWYRQAAGRGLQLLFYSVGIGQISSEVPQNLSASRPQDRQFILSSKKLLLSDSGFYLCAWSPINTEAFFGQGTRLTVV.